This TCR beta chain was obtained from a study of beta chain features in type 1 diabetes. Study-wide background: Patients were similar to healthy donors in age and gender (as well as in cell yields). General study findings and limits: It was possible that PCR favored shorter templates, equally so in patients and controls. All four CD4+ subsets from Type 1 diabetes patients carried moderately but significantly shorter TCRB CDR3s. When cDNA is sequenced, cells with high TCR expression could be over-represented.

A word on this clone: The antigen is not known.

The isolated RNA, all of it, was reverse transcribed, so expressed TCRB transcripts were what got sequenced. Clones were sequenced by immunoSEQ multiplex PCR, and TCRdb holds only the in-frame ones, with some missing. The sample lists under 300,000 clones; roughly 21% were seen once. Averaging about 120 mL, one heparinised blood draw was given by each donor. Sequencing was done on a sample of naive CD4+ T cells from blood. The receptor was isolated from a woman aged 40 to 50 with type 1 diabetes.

The CDR3 protein is CASSLTGGANTEAFF. CDR3 sequence (DNA): TGTGCCAGCAGCTTAACAGGGGGCGCGAACACTGAAGCTTTCTTT. The chain recombines TRBV7-9 with TRBJ1-1; TRBD1 matches 9 bases. The CDR3 extends over 15 amino acids. V trimming: 2 bases; J trimming: 1 base; junction bases outside the gene matches: 2. Germline lookup yields CDR1 SEHNR and CDR2 FQNEAQ (reference sequence).